The present T cell receptor beta chain was sequenced within a study of T cells after somatic rescue of genetic block. The table lists this clone with a count of one. Produced via immunoSEQ multiplex PCR; TCRdb's table is partial and in-frame only. The profile shows tens of thousands of clones, roughly nine tenths of them singletons. CDR3 length: 15 amino acids. The sequence derives from a man aged 40-50 years. The rearrangement uses TRBV12-1 and TRBJ2-7. TRBV12-1 is recorded as a pseudogene. Sequenced material: peripheral blood mononuclear cells (PBMCs). The CDR3, as DNA: TGTGCCAACCAAACCGGGACGGAATCTTCCTACGAGCAGTACTTC. Encoded protein: CANQTGTESSYEQYF.